Listed here are 20 T cell receptor beta chains from one sample, sequenced in a study of lymphopenia after photon versus proton radiotherapy. The assay was immunoSEQ multiplex PCR, and TCRdb's table has in-frame clones only and misses some. The data contain 40,000 to 45,000 clones, over 80% of them seen just once; the ten biggest clones take up about 24%. Sequencing was performed on peripheral blood, taken from a patient treated with proton-based radiotherapy. Every receptor here comes from a woman in her seventies with pancreatic cancer.

This clone has only one observation. V and J are TRBV27 and TRBJ1-1; 8 nucleotides match TRBD1. Trimming at V came to 6 bases and at J to 4 bases, leaving 4 bases not matched to a gene. CDR3 length equals 13 residues. From germline, CDR1 is MNHEY and CDR2 SMNVEV (reference sequence). The CDR3 loop reads CASRPGTGTEAFF. The CDR3 coding sequence is TGTGCCAGCAGACCCGGGACAGGCACTGAAGCTTTCTTT.

In its sample, this clone was seen a few times. The chain recombines TRBV10-3 with TRBJ2-2, with a possible D match to TRBD2 (5 bases). Germline V gene data show CDR1 as ENHRY and CDR2 as SYGVKD. CDR3 length: 16 residues. Trimming shortened V by 1 base and J by 3 bases, and 12 bases separated the two germline ends. DNA of the CDR3: TGTGCCATCAGTGAGTACGACAAGGACTACACCGGGGAGCTGTTTTTT. Its translation: CAISEYDKDYTGELFF.

This clone came up a few times. V and J are TRBV9 and TRBJ2-7; 7 bases are a match to TRBD2. Germline CDR1 SGDLS, CDR2 YYNGEE. The CDR3 runs 16 residues. The J segment lost 0 bases and the V segment lost 0 bases, leaving 6 bases of the junction unmatched. CDR3 nucleotide sequence: TGTGCCAGCAGCGTAGCTACTACGGGAGGCTCCTACGAGCAGTACTTC. As protein: CASSVATTGGSYEQYF. Supplemented by reference TRBV9 and TRBJ2-7, the full variable domain reads DSGVTQTPKHLITATGQRVTLRCSPRSGDLSVYWYQQSLDQGLQFLIQYYNGEERAKGNILERFSAQQFPDLHSELNLSSLELGDSALYFCASSVATTGGSYEQYFGPGTRLTVT.

This chain connects TRBV18 to TRBJ2-5; D remains ambiguous. The CDR3 contains 17 residues. Trimming shortened V by 4 bases and J by 3 bases, and 21 bases separated the two germline ends. Germline V gene lookup returns CDR1 KGHSH and CDR2 LQKENI. CDR3: CASSLNSGTSREETQYF. DNA of the CDR3: TGTGCCAGCTCACTAAACAGTGGAACCTCCCGAGAAGAGACCCAGTACTTC. Supplemented by reference TRBV18 and TRBJ2-5, the full variable domain reads NAGVMQNPRHLVRRRGQEARLRCSPMKGHSHVYWYRQLPEEGLKFMVYLQKENIIDESGMPKERFSAEFPKEGPSILRIQQVVRGDSAAYFCASSLNSGTSREETQYFGPGTRLLVL.

The chain carries TRBV6-5 and TRBJ2-2; D possibly corresponds to TRBD2 (6 bases). This CDR3 has 14 residues. Germline V gene sequence: CDR1 MNHEY, CDR2 SVGAGI. Trimming removed 8 bases at V and 5 bases at J, with 15 bases between. The CDR3 nucleotides are TGTGCCAGCGGGAGGAGCGCTGTGACCGGGGAGCTGTTTTTT. It encodes CASGRSAVTGELFF.

The chain joins TRBV30 to TRBJ1-5; maybe TRBD1 (6 bases). Per the germline V gene, CDR1 is GTSNPN and CDR2 is SVGIG (reference sequence). CDR3 length equals 13 residues. V gave up 5 bases and J gave up 7 bases, with 15 bases separating them. The DNA for the CDR3 is TGTGCCTGGGCTACAGGGCTGGGCCAGCCCCAGCATTTT. It is translated as CAWATGLGQPQHF.

The gene calls are TRBV11-2 and TRBJ2-5; 9 nucleotides line up with TRBD1. CDR1 SGHAT and CDR2 FQNNGV come from the germline V gene. The CDR3 is 15 residues long. With V trimmed by 5 bases and J by 4 bases, 8 bases remained unmatched. CDR3 protein: CASSPWTGAPETQYF. For the CDR3, the DNA is TGTGCCAGCAGCCCGTGGACAGGGGCCCCAGAGACCCAGTACTTC.

In DNA, the CDR3 is TGCGCCAGCAGTGGGGAATCGGGGGACATTCAGTACTTC. Its protein is CASSGESGDIQYF. The genes are TRBV5-1 and TRBJ2-4, with a tentative D call TRBD2 (6 bases). Germline V CDR1 and CDR2: SGHRS, YFSETQ. This CDR3 is 13 amino acids long. V lost 5 bases, J lost 8 bases, and 14 bases lay in between.

A few counts support this clone. The rearrangement links TRBV10-3 to TRBJ1-4; 7 bases are a match to TRBD1. The CDR3 covers 14 residues. Germline loops: CDR1 ENHRY, CDR2 SYGVKD. J was trimmed by 6 bases and V by 4 bases; bases with no gene match: 5. The CDR3 loop is CAISAKTGYEKLFF. The DNA for the CDR3 is TGTGCCATCAGTGCAAAGACAGGGTATGAAAAACTGTTTTTT.

The chain employs TRBV19 and TRBJ2-3; D might be TRBD2 (7 bases). Trimming removed 7 bases at V and 4 bases at J, with 15 bases between. CDR3 length: 14 amino acids. Germline V lookup: CDR1 LNHDA, CDR2 SQIVND (reference sequence). CDR3 sequence: CASNPRGAADTQYF. The CDR3, as DNA: TGTGCCAGTAATCCTCGGGGGGCCGCAGATACGCAGTATTTT. Drawing the rest from reference TRBV19 and TRBJ2-3, the complete variable domain is DGGITQSPKYLFRKEGQNVTLSCEQNLNHDAMYWYRQDPGQGLRLIYYSQIVNDFQKGDIAEGYSVSREKKESFPLTVTSAQKNPTAFYLCASNPRGAADTQYFGPGTRLTVL.

This clone was found a few times. The chain combines TRBV28 with TRBJ1-2, with D possibly TRBD1 on 6 matching bases. Germline CDR1 reads MDHEN; CDR2 reads SYDVKM. The CDR3 length is 15 residues. Trimming stripped 5 bases from V and 2 bases from J, with 15 bases between. CDR3 sequence (DNA): TGTGCCAGCAGTCAAGGGGGGACGGGGAACTATGGCTACACCTTC. It yields the protein CASSQGGTGNYGYTF.

CDR3: CASSLGPGAGTSPYEQYF. The CDR3 region has the DNA TGCGCCAGCAGCTTGGGTCCCGGCGCCGGGACTAGCCCCTACGAGCAGTACTTC. The chain links TRBV5-1 to TRBJ2-7; TRBD2 matches 9 bases. This CDR3 is built from 18 residues. Germline lookup yields CDR1 SGHRS and CDR2 YFSETQ. V lost 0 bases and J lost 2; bases outside the gene matches: 12.

V usage is TRBV2 and J usage is TRBJ1-1; weak D call: TRBD1 (5 bases). The CDR3 runs to 14 residues. V shed 7 bases and J shed 8 bases, with 20 bases lying between them. Germline V gene sequence: CDR1 SNHLY, CDR2 FYNNEI. CDR3 nucleotides: TGTGCCAGCACTACGGACACGGCTGGGGTGGAAGCTTTCTTT. Protein sequence: CASTTDTAGVEAFF.

V is TRBV27 and J is TRBJ2-2, with 9 bases matching TRBD2. CDR1 MNHEY and CDR2 SMNVEV come from the germline V gene (reference sequence). The CDR3 totals 18 residues. The J segment lost 0 bases and the V segment lost 2 bases, leaving 7 bases of the junction unmatched. The CDR3 bases are TGTGCCAGCAGTTTAGTTGCGGGAGGGCCGGCGAACACCGGGGAGCTGTTTTTT. Translated: CASSLVAGGPANTGELFF.

Only one count was recorded for this clone. The J gene is TRBJ1-6, the V gene TRBV10-1; D is unresolved. The CDR3 extends over 18 amino acids. CDR1 is WNHNN and CDR2 is SYGVQD in the germline V gene (reference sequence). Trimming took 1 base from V and 0 from J, leaving 13 bases between them. The CDR3 here is CASSEYIVSNSYNSPLHF. CDR3 nucleotide sequence: TGCGCCAGCAGTGAGTATATAGTTTCTAACTCCTATAATTCACCCCTCCACTTT.

This chain joins TRBV6-1 and TRBJ2-7; no clear D. This CDR3 comprises 9 residues. V was pared by 8 bases and J by 4 bases, with 3 bases between. The germline V gene has CDR1 MNHNS and CDR2 SASEGT. CDR3 DNA: TGTGCCAGCGGATACGAGCAGTACTTC. Protein product: CASGYEQYF.

To note about this clone: The junction shows a germline mismatch at one end, possibly a read error. V is TRBV20-1 and J is TRBJ2-7; D ambiguous. Germline V gene data show CDR1 as DFQATT and CDR2 as SNEGSKA (reference sequence). The CDR3 spans 10 residues. The CDR3 DNA is TGCAGTGCCAGAGACTACGAGCAGTACTTC. It codes for CSARDYEQYF.

This clone was counted a single time. The gene calls are TRBV7-9 and TRBJ2-2; 9 bases align to TRBD1. The CDR3 has 16 residues. Trimming removed 5 bases from V and 5 bases from J; junction bases left unmatched: 9. Germline values: CDR1 SEHNR, CDR2 FQNEAQ (reference sequence). In DNA, the CDR3 is TGTGCCAGCAGCCTACAGGGGGCGACGGAAACCGGGGAGCTGTTTTTT. It specifies CASSLQGATETGELFF.

This clone appeared once. The CDR3 DNA reads as TGTGCCAGTAGGCCCAACACGTACCCCTACAATGAGCAGTTCTTC. Translating gives CASRPNTYPYNEQFF. The gene calls are TRBV19 and TRBJ2-1; D remains unclear. CDR1 is LNHDA and CDR2 is SQIVND in the germline V gene (reference sequence). The length of the CDR3 is 15 residues. Deletions cut 6 bases from V and 2 bases from J, with 14 bases between.

The chain is built from TRBV11-3 and TRBJ2-1, with unresolved D. Germline V gives CDR1 SGHNT, CDR2 YENEEA. V lost 5 bases, J lost 1 base, and 9 bases lay in between. This CDR3 region has 14 residues. CDR3 protein: CASSRRQSYNEQFF. The CDR3 DNA sequence: TGTGCCAGCAGCCGACGTCAGTCCTACAATGAGCAGTTCTTC.